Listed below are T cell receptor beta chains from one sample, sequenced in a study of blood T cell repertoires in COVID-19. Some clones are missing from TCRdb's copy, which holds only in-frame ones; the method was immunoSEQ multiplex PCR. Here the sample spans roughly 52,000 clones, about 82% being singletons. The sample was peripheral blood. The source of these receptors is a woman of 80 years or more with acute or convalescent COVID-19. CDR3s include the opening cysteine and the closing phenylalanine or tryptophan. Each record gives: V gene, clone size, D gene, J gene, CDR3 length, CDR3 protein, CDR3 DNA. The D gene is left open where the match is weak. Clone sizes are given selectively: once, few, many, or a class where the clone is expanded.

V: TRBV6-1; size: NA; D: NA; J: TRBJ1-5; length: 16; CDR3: CASSDRFAGTHQPQHF; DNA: TGTGCCAGCAGTGATCGATTCGCGGGGACCCATCAGCCCCAGCATTTT
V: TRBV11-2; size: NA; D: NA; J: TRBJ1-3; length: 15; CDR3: CASSLDSNSGNTIYF; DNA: TGTGCCAGCAGCTTAGACAGTAACTCTGGAAACACCATATATTTT
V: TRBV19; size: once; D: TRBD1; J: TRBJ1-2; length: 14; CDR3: CASSIEGQGFGYTF; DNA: TGTGCCAGTAGTATAGAGGGACAGGGTTTCGGCTACACCTTC
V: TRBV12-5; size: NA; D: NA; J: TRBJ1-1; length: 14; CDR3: CASGLALLHTEAFF; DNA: TGTGCTAGTGGTTTGGCTCTTCTTCACACTGAAGCTTTCTTT
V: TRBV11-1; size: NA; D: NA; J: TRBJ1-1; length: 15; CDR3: CASSPRSFSGIEAFF; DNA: TGTGCCAGCAGCCCGCGCTCATTCTCGGGAATTGAAGCTTTCTTT
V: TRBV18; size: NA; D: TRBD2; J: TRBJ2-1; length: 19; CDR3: CASSPRLAGGRFVDNEQFF; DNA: TGTGCCAGCTCACCGAGACTAGCGGGGGGGCGGTTTGTCGACAATGAGCAGTTCTTC
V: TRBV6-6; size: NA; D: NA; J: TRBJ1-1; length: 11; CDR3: CASSYTHEAFF; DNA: TGTGCCAGCAGTTACACACATGAAGCTTTCTTT
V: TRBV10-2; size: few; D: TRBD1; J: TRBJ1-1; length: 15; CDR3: CASSGRQGAYPEAFF; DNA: TGCGCCAGCAGTGGGAGGCAGGGGGCGTACCCTGAAGCTTTCTTT
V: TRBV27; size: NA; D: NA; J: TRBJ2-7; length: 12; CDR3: CASSPMAGEQYF; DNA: TGTGCCAGCAGCCCAATGGCAGGCGAGCAGTACTTC
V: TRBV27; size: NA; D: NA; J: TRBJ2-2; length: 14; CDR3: CASRAAANTGELFF; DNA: TGTGCCAGCAGGGCGGCCGCGAACACCGGGGAGCTGTTTTTT
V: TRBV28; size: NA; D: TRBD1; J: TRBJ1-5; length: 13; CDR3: CASRSGQSEPQHF; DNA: TGTGCCAGCCGCTCGGGACAGTCTGAGCCCCAGCATTTT
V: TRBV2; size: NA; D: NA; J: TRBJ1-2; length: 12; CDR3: CASRGQIDGYTF; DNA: TGTGCCAGCAGAGGACAGATCGATGGCTACACCTTC
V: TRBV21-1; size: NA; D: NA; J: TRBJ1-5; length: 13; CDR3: CASSTDRDQPQHF; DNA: TGTGCCAGCAGCACCGACAGGGATCAGCCCCAGCATTTT
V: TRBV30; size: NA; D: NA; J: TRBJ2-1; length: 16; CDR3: CAWSVRGSGSYNEQFF; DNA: TGTGCCTGGAGTGTACGCGGTAGCGGCTCCTACAATGAGCAGTTCTTC
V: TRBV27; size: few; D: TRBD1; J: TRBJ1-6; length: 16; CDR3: CASSLTGTGVNSPLHF; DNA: TGTGCCAGCAGTTTGACCGGGACAGGGGTCAATTCACCCCTCCACTTT
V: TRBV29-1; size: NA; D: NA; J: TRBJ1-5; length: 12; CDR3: CSVGAANQPQHF; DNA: TGCAGCGTTGGGGCAGCTAATCAGCCCCAGCATTTT
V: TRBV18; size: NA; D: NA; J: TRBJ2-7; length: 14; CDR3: CASSPLAVSYEQYF; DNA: TGTGCCAGCTCACCACTGGCGGTATCCTACGAGCAGTACTTC
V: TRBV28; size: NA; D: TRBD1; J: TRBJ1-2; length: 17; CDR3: CASSLPQGQGAWDGYTF; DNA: TGTGCCAGCAGTTTACCCCAGGGACAGGGGGCATGGGATGGCTACACCTTC
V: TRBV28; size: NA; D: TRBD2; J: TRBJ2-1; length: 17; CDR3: CASRMGRTGFPRTSQFF; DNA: TGTGCCAGCAGGATGGGGAGAACGGGGTTCCCTCGGACTAGTCAGTTCTTC
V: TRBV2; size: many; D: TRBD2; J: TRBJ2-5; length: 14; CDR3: CASIEREGRETQYF; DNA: TGTGCCAGCATAGAGCGGGAGGGCCGGGAGACCCAGTACTTC
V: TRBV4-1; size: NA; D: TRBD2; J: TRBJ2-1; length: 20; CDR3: CASSQETSGSGRVSYNEQFF; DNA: TGCGCCAGCAGCCAAGAGACTAGCGGGAGCGGCCGGGTCTCCTACAATGAGCAGTTCTTC
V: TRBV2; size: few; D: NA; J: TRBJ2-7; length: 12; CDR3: CASSEPTYEQYF; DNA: TGTGCCAGCAGTGAACCAACCTACGAGCAGTACTTC
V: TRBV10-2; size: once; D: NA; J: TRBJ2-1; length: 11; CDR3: CASSLVDEQFF; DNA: TGCGCCAGCAGTCTAGTTGATGAGCAGTTCTTC
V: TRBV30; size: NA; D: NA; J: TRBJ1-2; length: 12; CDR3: CAWSTRFNGYTF; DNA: TGTGCCTGGAGTACCCGGTTCAATGGCTACACCTTC
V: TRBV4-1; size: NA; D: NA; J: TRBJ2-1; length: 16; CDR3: CASSQDRSGGFNEQFF; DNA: TGCGCCAGCAGCCAAGATAGGTCAGGAGGCTTCAATGAGCAGTTCTTC